This T cell receptor beta chain was recovered during a study of vaccination and CD4 T cells after COVID-19. Study at large: Cultures designated as controls were supplied with a CEFX pool, an HIV-1 Nef pool, or no peptide.

The CDR3 contains 14 residues. Looked up from germline, CDR1 is SEHNR and CDR2 is FQNEAQ (reference sequence). The V segment lost 8 bases and the J segment 2 bases; nucleotides outside the gene matches: 7. A remark on this clonotype: The antigen is undetermined.

Cultured CD4+ T cell DNA was sequenced using the Oncomine TCR Beta short-read assay. TCRdb processed the PCR reads anew with MiXCR; each CDR3 protein has one entry. Of around 19,000 distinct CDR3 sequences in the sample, roughly 30% were seen once. The study's findings and limits: Vaccine-specific clones numbering 304 of 307 showed spike mono-reactivity in convalescent patients.

The time point is: late sampling 161 to 241 days after vaccination in a few convalescent patients. Stated treatment: approximately 10-day PBMC culture with coronavirus spike peptide pools or control peptides (ViraFEST assay). This chain uses TRBV7-9 with TRBJ2-7, with 9 positions matching TRBD1. The TCR comes from a human donor who had recovered from COVID-19. The sequencing used CD4+ T cells from blood, cultured in vitro, collected about 7 months after SARS-CoV-2 vaccination. The DNA for the CDR3 is TGTGCCAGCCGAGCAGGGACAGGGCCCTACGAGCAGTACTTC. It translates to CASRAGTGPYEQYF. Variable domain in full (rest from reference TRBV7-9 and TRBJ2-7): DTGVSQNPRHKITKRGQNVTFRCDPISEHNRLYWYRQTLGQGPEFLTYFQNEAQLEKSRLLSDRFSAERPKGSFSTLEIQRTEQGDSAMYLCASRAGTGPYEQYFGPGTRLTVT.